This T cell receptor (beta chain) was captured in a study of Graves' ophthalmopathy and Graves' hyperthyroidism. Study-wide background: Specimen type is peripheral blood, obtained at initial diagnosis before any treatment.

Having ophthalmopathy, the donors showed moderate-to-severe activity, CAS ≥3 and NOSPECS ≥4, with disease lasting under 3 months. Uncontrolled infections, other autoimmune diseases, pregnancy or lactation barred patients from enrollment. General study points: Most thyroid-expanded clonotypes exceeding 0.001 frequency were also found in blood.

For repertoire sequencing, the TCR beta CDR3 regions were amplified from RNA transcripts. An opening RT-PCR round employed HTBI primers and preceded a second-round multiplex PCR. One entry per CDR3 protein, called by TCRdb with MiXCR from the multiplex PCR reads. The sample consists of almost 750,000 distinct CDR3 sequences, 40% of them appearing once. This clonotype was detected only a few times. Its antigen is still unknown. In germline, CDR1 is DFQATT, CDR2 SNEGSKA (reference sequence). The CDR3 contains 14 residues. V was clipped by 5 bases and J by 2 bases, with 15 bases between them. The sequence was collected from an adult man with Graves' ophthalmopathy. Sequencing was done on a sample of peripheral blood. J is TRBJ1-1 and V is TRBV20-1; no reliable D call. CDR3 nucleotide sequence: TGCAGTGCTTCTAAAGGATCCGCTAACACTGAAGCTTTCTTT. Residues: CSASKGSANTEAFF.